This entry concerns a single T cell receptor (beta chain). Its antigen remains unidentified. V lost 5 bases and J lost 5; bases outside the gene matches: 6. Germline V CDR1 and CDR2: SGHTA, FQGNSA. There are 14 residues in the CDR3. PCR amplification relied on 60 Vbeta primers (plus 13 Jbeta primers). Sequenced by immunoSEQ multiplex PCR; TCRdb stores in-frame clones only, minus some. The sample includes about 120,000 clones, roughly 79% of them seen just once. This entry belongs to a study of cytomegalovirus exposure and HLA in healthy donors. Notes on the study in general: A later analysis showed TCR association rates differing by HLA locus, peaking at DRB1 and lowest at HLA-C.

The origin of this receptor is a woman in her thirties or forties in good health and CMV-seronegative. Sequencing used PBMCs. The gene calls are TRBV7-2 and TRBJ1-1, with TRBD1 matching 9 bases. DNA of the CDR3: TGTGCCAGCAGCCTGGGGACAGGGCCGACTGAAGCTTTCTTT. Encoded protein: CASSLGTGPTEAFF.